This T cell receptor (beta chain) was observed in a study of blood T cell repertoires in COVID-19. At the level of the study: Material from acute and convalescent COVID-19 was sourced from the United States, Italy and Spain. T cells, B-cell-depleted T cells, or PBMCs provided the cDNA or gDNA that served as material.

Clones were sequenced by immunoSEQ multiplex PCR, and TCRdb holds only the in-frame ones, with some missing. This sample has under 250,000 clones, with approximately 82% found just once. Germline lookup yields CDR1 SNHLY and CDR2 FYNNEI. V lost 5 bases, J lost 3 bases, and 7 bases stayed unmatched. This CDR3 has 16 amino acids. The TCR sequence derives from a man in his forties with active or convalescent COVID-19. Sequencing was performed on peripheral blood. This rearrangement joins TRBV2 to TRBJ1-5, with 10 bases identical to TRBD1. This CDR3 reads CASSSGDRGVNQPQHF. The CDR3 region has the DNA TGTGCCAGCAGTTCGGGGGACAGGGGCGTCAATCAGCCCCAGCATTTT.